This TCR beta chain was identified in a study of beta chain features in type 1 diabetes. In its sample, this clone was seen a few times. Its antigen is undetermined. The CDR3 loop spans 14 amino acids. Germline CDR1 and CDR2: ENHRY and SYGVKD. V trimming: 6 bases; J trimming: 2 bases; junction bases outside the gene matches: 1. Whole-study results and caveats: The study found that naive, central memory and Treg TCRB repertoires appeared more similar in patients than in healthy donors. Any HLA effect on TCRB rearrangement was left unresolved by small sub-analyses. Patients with Type 1 diabetes showed moderately but significantly shorter TCRB CDR3s in all four CD4+ subsets.

What was sequenced were expressed TCRB transcripts, since all of the isolated RNA had been reverse transcribed. Produced via immunoSEQ multiplex PCR; TCRdb's table is partial and in-frame only. The data show around 150,000 clones, with about 8.1% seen just once and 0.45% to 0.6% held by the top ten. The source of this sequence is a woman between 18 and 29 years old with type 1 diabetes. V usage is TRBV10-3 and J usage is TRBJ2-2; 9 nucleotides align to TRBD2. Sequenced input: central memory CD4+ T cells from blood. The CDR3 loop is CAIRTSGNTGELFF. CDR3 DNA sequence: TGTGCCATCAGGACTAGCGGTAACACCGGGGAGCTGTTTTTT.